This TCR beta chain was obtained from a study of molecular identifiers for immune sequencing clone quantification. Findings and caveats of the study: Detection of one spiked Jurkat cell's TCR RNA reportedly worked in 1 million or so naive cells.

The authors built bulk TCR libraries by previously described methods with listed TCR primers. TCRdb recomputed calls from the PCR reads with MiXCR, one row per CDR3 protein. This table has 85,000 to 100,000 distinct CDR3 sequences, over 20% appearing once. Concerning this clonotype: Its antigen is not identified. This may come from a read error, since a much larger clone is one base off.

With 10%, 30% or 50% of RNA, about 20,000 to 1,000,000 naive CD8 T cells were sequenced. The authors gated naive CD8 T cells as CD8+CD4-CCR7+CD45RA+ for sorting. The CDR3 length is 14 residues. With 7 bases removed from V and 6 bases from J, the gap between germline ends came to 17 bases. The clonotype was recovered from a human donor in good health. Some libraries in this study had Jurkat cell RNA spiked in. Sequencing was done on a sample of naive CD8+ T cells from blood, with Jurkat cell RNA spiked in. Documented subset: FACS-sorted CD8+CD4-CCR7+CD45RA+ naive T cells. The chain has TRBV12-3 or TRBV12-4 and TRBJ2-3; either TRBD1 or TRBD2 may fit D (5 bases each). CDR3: CASKSSGAIDTQYF. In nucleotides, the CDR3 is TGTGCCAGCAAATCATCCGGGGCAATCGATACGCAGTATTTT.